The clone carrying this T cell receptor beta chain was seen only once. The antigen remains unidentified. This sample stems from a study of cytomegalovirus exposure and HLA in healthy donors. This CDR3 has 14 amino acids. Per germline, CDR1 SGDLS and CDR2 YYNGEE. Between the trimmed V and J ends, which lost 0 bases and 4 bases, there was a span of 10 bases. Study observations and caveats: A later analysis linked a missense variant in DCLRE1C to the trimming of TCR beta V and J genes. For most TCR beta V segments, an earlier analysis put the productive rate at about 87% or about 30% of the time. Among TCR sequences, most were rare, though some public TCRs appeared in many donors.

A multiplex PCR was run with 60 Vbeta primers and 13 Jbeta primers. Profiling relied on immunoSEQ multiplex PCR, and the TCRdb table lists in-frame clones only, not all of them. The table includes approximately 160,000 clones, around 75% detected once. The chain employs TRBV9 and TRBJ1-2; unclear D gene. The sequencing input was PBMCs. The sequence was obtained from a woman aged 50 to 65 in good health and CMV-seropositive. This CDR3 is CASSVASGVYGYTF. In DNA form, the CDR3 reads TGTGCCAGCAGCGTAGCTTCGGGAGTCTATGGCTACACCTTC.